This T cell receptor (beta chain) was identified in a study of spatial heterogeneity in lung cancer. Looking at the study overall: Samples were donated by 72 untreated early-stage non-small cell lung cancer patients.

Time point specified: blood at routine non-recurrence follow-up after resection. Extraction of whole RNA from tumor, nontumor lung or frozen PBMC preceded unsorted sequencing. This clonotype occurred a few times. TCRdb ran MiXCR on the 5' RACE reads and lists one entry per CDR3 protein. The data hold around 2,800 distinct CDR3 sequences, with about 20% observed a single time. Germline V CDR1 and CDR2: SGHRS, YFSETQ. The CDR3 consists of 14 residues. V gave up 5 bases and J gave up 8 bases; unmatched junction bases: 2. The chain uses TRBV5-1 and TRBJ2-1; 15 bases map to TRBD2. The sequenced sample was PBMCs, obtained at follow-up. The clonotype originates from a male donor with early-stage non-small cell lung cancer. The CDR3 here is CASRRTSGRDEQFF. The CDR3 bases are TGCGCCAGCAGGCGGACTAGCGGGAGGGATGAGCAGTTCTTC.